A selection of T cell receptor beta chains follows, all from one sample in a study of cytomegalovirus exposure and HLA in healthy donors. The data were produced by immunoSEQ multiplex PCR, yet TCRdb's version contains in-frame clones alone and is incomplete. The repertoire consists of roughly 98,000 clones, with approximately 80% occurring once and the leading ten covering 7.7%. The sequenced material came from PBMCs. Source of these receptors: a female donor in good health and CMV-seronegative. Both conserved end residues are part of each CDR3. Each record gives: D gene, V gene, J gene, CDR3 length, CDR3 protein. D genes are given only for firm matches.

>TRBD1|TRBV19|TRBJ1-2|16
CASSIPGQGSPYGYTF
>TRBD2|TRBV27|TRBJ2-2|16
CASSTPPSGRAGELFF
>NA|TRBV30|TRBJ2-2|15
CACKKRTANTGELFF
>NA|TRBV6-5|TRBJ1-1|11
CASSGQTLSFF
>NA|TRBV25-1|TRBJ2-2|15
CASSPFRTNTGELFF
>TRBD1|TRBV7-8|TRBJ1-5|15
CASSYTRDRDQPQHF
>NA|TRBV7-3|TRBJ1-2|13
CASSLGGGYGYTF
>TRBD1|TRBV19|TRBJ1-4|16
CASSKGTGGRVEKLFF
>NA|TRBV7-9|TRBJ2-1|17
CATRLVTGRDTYNEQFF
>TRBD1|TRBV28|TRBJ2-5|13
CASRWTGGETQYF
>NA|TRBV6-4|TRBJ2-7|16
CASSVPGQKTNYEQYF
>NA|TRBV13|TRBJ1-2|18
CASSANAPGGARGYGYTF
>TRBD2|TRBV2|TRBJ2-5|16
CASSGPISGGQETQYF
>NA|TRBV6-1|TRBJ2-1|10
CASTYHEQFF
>NA|TRBV5-1|TRBJ1-5|15
CASSLEGGGNQPQHF
>TRBD1|TRBV6-5|TRBJ1-5|16
CASSYYYGTGTQPQHF
>TRBD1|TRBV9|TRBJ2-3|17
CASTGGDRAYLTDTQYF
>TRBD1|TRBV5-4|TRBJ1-1|13
CAGTGGMNTEAFF
>NA|TRBV7-9|TRBJ2-3|14
CASSTGDAADTQYF
>NA|TRBV7-7|TRBJ2-5|13
CASSQGGRETQYF
>NA|TRBV19|TRBJ2-1|14
CASSILTDHTEQFF
>NA|TRBV9|TRBJ1-2|14
CASSLLGGDYGYTF
>NA|TRBV5-1|TRBJ1-2|14
CASSLGASEGGYTF
>TRBD1|TRBV19|TRBJ1-5|14
CASFDRGLGQPQHF
>NA|TRBV30|TRBJ1-2|15
CAWSVGPPGIAGYTF
>NA|TRBV6-5|TRBJ2-1|12
CASSWAGNEQFF
>TRBD1|TRBV4-1|TRBJ2-2|14
CASSQGTDHGELFF
>TRBD1|TRBV7-9|TRBJ1-1|16
CASSLGVGRGHTEAFF
>TRBD1|TRBV11-2|TRBJ2-3|17
CASSFEVSGQGLGTQYF
>TRBD2|TRBV2|TRBJ2-1|17
CASRTGLSSGSTNEQFF
>NA|TRBV19|TRBJ2-1|13
CASSISLYNEQFF
>NA|TRBV5-6|NA|13
CASSLQGVNEQYF
>NA|TRBV25-1|TRBJ1-1|15
CASSTKAAYRTEAFF
>NA|TRBV7-2|TRBJ1-3|12
CASSLVLNTIYF
>TRBD1|TRBV7-2|TRBJ2-7|13
CASSPGQGYEQYF